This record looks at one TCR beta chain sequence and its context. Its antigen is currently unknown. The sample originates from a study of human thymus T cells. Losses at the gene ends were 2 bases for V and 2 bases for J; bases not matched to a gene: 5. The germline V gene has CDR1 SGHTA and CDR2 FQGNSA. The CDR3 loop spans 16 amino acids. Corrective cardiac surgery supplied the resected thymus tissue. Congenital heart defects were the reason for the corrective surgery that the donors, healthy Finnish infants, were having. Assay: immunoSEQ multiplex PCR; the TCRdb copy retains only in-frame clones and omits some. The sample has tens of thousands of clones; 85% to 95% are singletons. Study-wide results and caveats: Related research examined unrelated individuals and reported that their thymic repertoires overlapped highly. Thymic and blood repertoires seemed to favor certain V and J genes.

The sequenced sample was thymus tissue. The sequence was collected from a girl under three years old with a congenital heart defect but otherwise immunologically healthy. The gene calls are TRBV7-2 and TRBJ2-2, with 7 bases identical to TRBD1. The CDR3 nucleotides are TGTGCCAGCAGCTTACAGGACAGGACAAACACCGGGGAGCTGTTTTTT. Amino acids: CASSLQDRTNTGELFF.